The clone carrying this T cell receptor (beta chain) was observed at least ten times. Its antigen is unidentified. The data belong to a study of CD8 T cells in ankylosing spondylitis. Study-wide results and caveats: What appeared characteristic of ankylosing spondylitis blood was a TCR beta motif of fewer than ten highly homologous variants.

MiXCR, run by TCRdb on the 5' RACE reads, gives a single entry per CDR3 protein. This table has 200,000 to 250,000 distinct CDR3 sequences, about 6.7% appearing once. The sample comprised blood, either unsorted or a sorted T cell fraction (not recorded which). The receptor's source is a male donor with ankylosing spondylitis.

CDR3 sequence reads: CASSQGRAGNTEAFF. The CDR3 region has the DNA TGCGCCAGCAGCCAAGGCCGGGCCGGGAACACTGAAGCTTTCTTT. The chain is built from TRBV4-3 and TRBJ1-1; unclear D gene. Trimming took off 1 base at V and 1 base at J, with 10 bases between the two ends. CDR1 is LGHNA and CDR2 is YSLEER in the germline V gene. The CDR3 loop spans 15 amino acids.